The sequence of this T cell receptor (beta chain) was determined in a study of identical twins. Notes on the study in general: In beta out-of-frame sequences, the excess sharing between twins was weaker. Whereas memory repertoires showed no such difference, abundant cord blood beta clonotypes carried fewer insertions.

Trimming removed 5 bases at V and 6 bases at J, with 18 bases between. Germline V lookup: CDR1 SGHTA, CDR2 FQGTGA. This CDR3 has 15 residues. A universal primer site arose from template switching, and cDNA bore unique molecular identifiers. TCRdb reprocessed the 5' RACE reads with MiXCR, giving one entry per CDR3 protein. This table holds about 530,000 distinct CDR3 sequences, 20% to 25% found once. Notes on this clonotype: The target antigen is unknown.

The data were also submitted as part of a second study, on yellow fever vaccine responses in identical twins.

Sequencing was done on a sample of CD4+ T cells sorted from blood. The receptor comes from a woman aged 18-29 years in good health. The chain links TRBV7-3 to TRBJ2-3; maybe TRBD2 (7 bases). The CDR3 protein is CASSPRGGAPDTQYF. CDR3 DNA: TGTGCCAGCAGCCCAAGAGGGGGGGCGCCCGATACGCAGTATTTT.